Following are 21 T cell receptor beta chains from one sample sequenced in a study of shared clonotypes between healthy human individuals. TCRdb's copy holds only in-frame clones and misses some; the assay was immunoSEQ multiplex PCR. The sample has approximately 1.1 million clones, 70% to 80% seen once; the top ten hold about 0.52%. What was sequenced was memory CD4+ T cells from PBMCs. As for subset: CD45RA-negative fraction. The receptor set was obtained from a man aged 18 to 30 in good health. Some clones in this sample may be carry-over from other donors' samples.

In the case of this clone: Mismatch with germline at one junction end may stem from a read error. The chain employs TRBV6-5 and TRBJ1-1; 10 bases align to TRBD1. The CDR3 is made up of 14 amino acids. The germline gives CDR1 MNHEY, CDR2 SVGAGI. This CDR3 is CASSYYSWDRGLSF. CDR3 bases: TGTGCCAGCAGTTACTATTCTTGGGACAGGGGCCTCTCATTT.

The rearrangement links TRBV6-1 to TRBJ2-7; TRBD2 aligns across 14 bases. The CDR3 is 16 residues long. V dropped 0 bases and J dropped 4; count of bases not matched to a gene: 2. Per germline, CDR1 MNHNS and CDR2 SASEGT. The CDR3 nucleotides read TGTGCCAGCAGTGAAGCGGGACTAGCGGGAGCTTACGAGCAGTACTTC. Encoded protein: CASSEAGLAGAYEQYF.

The V and J genes are TRBV29-1 and TRBJ2-3; 16 positions agree with TRBD2. This CDR3 has 15 residues. Unmatched junction bases numbered 5, after V lost 6 bases and J lost 5 bases. Germline V CDR1 and CDR2: SQVTM, ANQGSEA. This CDR3 reads CSVPGLAGGRDTQYF. The CDR3 coding sequence is TGCAGCGTCCCGGGACTAGCGGGGGGGAGAGATACGCAGTATTTT.

The V call is TRBV6-1, the J call TRBJ2-7, with D possibly being TRBD1 (5 bases). The V gene lost 8 bases and the J gene lost 2 bases, with 16 bases spanning the gap. Germline V gene data show CDR1 as MNHNS and CDR2 as SASEGT. CDR3 length: 14 amino acids. CDR3 sequence reads: CASLLLQGPYEQYF. For the CDR3, the DNA is TGTGCCAGCCTTTTACTCCAGGGCCCCTACGAGCAGTACTTC.

The rearrangement uses TRBV5-1 and TRBJ2-2; 11 bases are shared with TRBD1. Germline V gives CDR1 SGHRS, CDR2 YFSETQ. V was pared by 1 base and J by 5 bases, with 4 bases of the junction left unmatched. This CDR3 spans 16 amino acids. CDR3 DNA: TGCGCCAGCAGCTTGTCCGGGACAGGGGGGACCGGGGAGCTGTTTTTT. Its protein is CASSLSGTGGTGELFF. The full variable domain, completed using reference TRBV5-1 and TRBJ2-2, is KAGVTQTPRYLIKTRGQQVTLSCSPISGHRSVSWYQQTPGQGLQFLFEYFSETQRNKGNFPGRFSGRQFSNSRSEMNVSTLELGDSALYLCASSLSGTGGTGELFFGEGSRLTVL.

The chain recombines TRBV2 with TRBJ2-5; TRBD2 matches 8 bases. The CDR3 runs 16 residues. CDR1 SNHLY and CDR2 FYNNEI come from the germline V gene. Trimming took 3 bases from V and 0 from J; bases not matched to a gene: 6. CDR3 amino acids: CASSDEAGDNQETQYF. The CDR3 nucleotides are TGTGCCAGCAGTGATGAAGCGGGGGATAACCAAGAGACCCAGTACTTC.

The chain recombines TRBV4-1 with TRBJ1-2; D ambiguous. The CDR3 has 13 amino acids. Trimming pared 4 bases from V and 9 bases from J, leaving 15 bases between. Per germline, CDR1 MGHRA and CDR2 YSYEKL. In nucleotides, the CDR3 is TGCGCCAGCAGCCCCCTCGGTCTCATTCGCTACACCTTC. Translated: CASSPLGLIRYTF.

V gene TRBV9 combines with J gene TRBJ1-2; a weak D match, TRBD1 (6 bases). This CDR3 is built from 14 residues. Germline CDR1 is SGDLS and CDR2 is YYNGEE. The ends were cut back, 4 bases at V and 2 bases at J, with 12 bases in the middle. The CDR3 nucleotides read TGTGCCAGCAGCACTCTGACAGGAAACTATGGCTACACCTTC. Translating it yields CASSTLTGNYGYTF.

The chain couples TRBV2 to TRBJ1-3; D is uncertain. Trimming stripped 6 bases from V and 3 bases from J, with 12 bases between. Germline V gives CDR1 SNHLY, CDR2 FYNNEI. The CDR3 spans 14 residues. The CDR3 region is CASRAATDGNTIYF. The CDR3 DNA sequence: TGTGCCAGCAGAGCGGCCACAGATGGAAACACCATATATTTT.

V and J are TRBV10-3 and TRBJ1-2; 10 nucleotides align to TRBD1. Germline V gene lookup returns CDR1 ENHRY and CDR2 SYGVKD. V lost 4 bases and J lost 3; bases outside the gene matches: 2. The CDR3 sequence is 14 residues long. CDR3 amino acids: CAISATGGDYGYTF. The CDR3 coding sequence is TGTGCCATCAGTGCGACAGGGGGCGACTATGGCTACACCTTC.

This clone was observed at least ten times. The CDR3 nucleotides read TGCAGTGCTAGCGGGCAGGGTGAAGCTTTCTTT. Translation gives CSASGQGEAFF. The chain has TRBV20-1 and TRBJ1-1; weak D call: TRBD1 (5 bases). This CDR3 spans 11 amino acids. V was shortened by 3 bases and J by 7 bases, with 9 bases between the two germline ends. Germline lookup yields CDR1 DFQATT and CDR2 SNEGSKA (reference sequence).

This chain connects TRBV2 to TRBJ1-3, with 7 bases identical to TRBD1. Losses at the gene ends were 8 bases for V and 0 bases for J; bases not matched to a gene: 1. In germline, CDR1 is SNHLY, CDR2 FYNNEI. The CDR3 has 13 residues. CDR3 protein: CASGQDSGNTIYF. CDR3 nucleotides: TGTGCCAGCGGACAGGACTCTGGAAACACCATATATTTT.

This clone was seen more than once but under ten times. The junction shows a germline mismatch at one end, possibly a read error. This rearrangement joins TRBV14 to TRBJ1-1; D unclear. The CDR3 runs to 10 residues. Germline V gives CDR1 SGHDN, CDR2 FVKESK. The DNA of the CDR3 is TGTGCCAGCAGCAAACCGGGCGGACCATTT. Amino acids: CASSKPGGPF. Filled out from reference TRBV14 and TRBJ1-1, the complete variable domain reads EAGVTQFPSHSVIEKGQTVTLRCDPISGHDNLYWYRRVMGKEIKFLLHFVKESKQDESGMPNNRFLAERTGGTYSTLKVQPAELEDSGVYFCASSKPGGPFGQGTRLTVV.

The chain recombines TRBV7-2 with TRBJ1-5; D perhaps matches TRBD1 (5 bases). The CDR3 runs 16 residues. CDR1 and CDR2 from the germline V gene are SGHTA and FQGNSA. Deletions cut 5 bases from V and 6 bases from J, with 20 bases between. The CDR3 DNA reads TGTGCCAGCAGCCCACAACCGAACTATAGGGGTCAGCCCCAGCATTTT. Translating it yields CASSPQPNYRGQPQHF.

This clone was seen a single time. V usage is TRBV4-1 and J usage is TRBJ2-1; possible D gene TRBD1, 6 bases. V dropped 4 bases and J dropped 8 bases, with 12 bases sitting between them. CDR3 size: 13 residues. The germline V gene has CDR1 MGHRA and CDR2 YSYEKL. The CDR3 sequence: CASSLPQGDEQFF. CDR3 DNA sequence: TGCGCCAGCAGCCTTCCACAGGGCGATGAGCAGTTCTTC.

This clone showed up just once. The chain employs TRBV28 and TRBJ2-7, with unresolved D. The CDR3 contains 12 residues. From germline, CDR1 is MDHEN and CDR2 SYDVKM. The V and J ends lost 6 bases and 4 bases respectively, with 10 bases between them. The CDR3 here is CASSLNNYEQYF. CDR3 DNA: TGTGCCAGCAGCCTTAACAATTACGAGCAGTACTTC.

V and J are TRBV5-1 and TRBJ2-3; 7 nucleotides agree with TRBD2. Germline V CDR1 and CDR2: SGHRS, YFSETQ. J was trimmed by 0 bases and V by 1 base; bases with no gene match: 8. CDR3 length: 17 residues. CDR3 amino acids: CASSLMGGSLSTDTQYF. DNA for the CDR3: TGCGCCAGCAGCTTGATGGGCGGGAGCCTTAGCACAGATACGCAGTATTTT. Full variable domain (missing parts from reference TRBV5-1 and TRBJ2-3): KAGVTQTPRYLIKTRGQQVTLSCSPISGHRSVSWYQQTPGQGLQFLFEYFSETQRNKGNFPGRFSGRQFSNSRSEMNVSTLELGDSALYLCASSLMGGSLSTDTQYFGPGTRLTVL.

V and J are TRBV5-8 and TRBJ1-2; D unclear. The CDR3 length is 13 residues. Trimming stripped 1 base from V and 8 bases from J, with 12 bases between. Germline CDR1 is SGHTS and CDR2 is YDEGEE. CDR3 nucleotide sequence: TGTGCCAGCAGCTTGAGATCCGGGCGAGGCTACACCTTC. Protein product: CASSLRSGRGYTF. The full variable domain, in which reference TRBV5-8 and TRBJ1-2 provide the parts outside the CDR3, is EAGVTQSPTHLIKTRGQQATLRCSPISGHTSVYWYQQALGLGLQFLLWYDEGEERNRGNFPPRFSGRQFPNYSSELNVNALELEDSALYLCASSLRSGRGYTFGSGTRLTVV.

In nucleotides, the CDR3 is TGTGCCAGCAGTGCCCTTTCCCGGTTCTCCTACAATGAGCAGTTCTTC. It translates to CASSALSRFSYNEQFF. The V and J genes are TRBV2 and TRBJ2-1; no reliable D call. Germline V gene data show CDR1 as SNHLY and CDR2 as FYNNEI. This CDR3 region has 16 residues. Trimming cost V 4 bases and J 0 bases, with 13 bases left between them.

The genes are TRBV29-1 and TRBJ1-4, with 8 bases lining up with TRBD1. The junction had 4 bases not matched to a gene; V was cut back by 7 bases and J by 6 bases. This CDR3 comprises 12 residues. Germline V gives CDR1 SQVTM, CDR2 ANQGSEA. This chain's CDR3 is CSATTGDEKLFF. The CDR3 DNA sequence: TGCAGCGCGACGACAGGGGATGAAAAACTGTTTTTT.

This chain uses TRBV7-9 with TRBJ1-2; TRBD1 matches 7 bases. Trimming took 11 bases from V and 3 from J; bases not matched to a gene: 6. The CDR3 contains 12 residues. Germline V gives CDR1 SEHNR, CDR2 FQNEAQ (reference sequence). CDR3 loop: CAWGDSYYGYTF. CDR3 coding DNA: TGTGCCTGGGGGGACAGCTACTATGGCTACACCTTC.